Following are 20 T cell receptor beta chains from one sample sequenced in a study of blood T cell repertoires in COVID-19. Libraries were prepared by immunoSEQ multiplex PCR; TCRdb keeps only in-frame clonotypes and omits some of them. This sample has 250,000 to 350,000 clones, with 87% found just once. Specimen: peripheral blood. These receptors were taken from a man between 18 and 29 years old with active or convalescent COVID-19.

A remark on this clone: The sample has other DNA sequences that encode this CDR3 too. The CDR3 DNA sequence: TGCGCCAGCAGCTTGGAACAAAATAACTATGGCTACACCTTC. Translation: CASSLEQNNYGYTF. The chain recombines TRBV5-1 with TRBJ1-2; D is unclear. The V end lost 0 bases, the J end lost 1 base, and 7 bases lay between the germline ends. The CDR3 runs 14 residues. Germline CDR1 reads SGHRS; CDR2 reads YFSETQ.

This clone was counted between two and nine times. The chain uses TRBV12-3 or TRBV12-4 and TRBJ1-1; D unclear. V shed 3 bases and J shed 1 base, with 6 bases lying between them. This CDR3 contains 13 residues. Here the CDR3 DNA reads TGTGCCAGCAGTTTCGGGAGGAACACTGAAGCTTTCTTT. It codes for CASSFGRNTEAFF.

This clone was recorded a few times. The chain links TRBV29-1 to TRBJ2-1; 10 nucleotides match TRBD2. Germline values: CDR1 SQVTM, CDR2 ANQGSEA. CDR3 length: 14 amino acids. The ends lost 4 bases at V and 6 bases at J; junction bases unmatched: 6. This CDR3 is CSVGDSGGTNEQFF. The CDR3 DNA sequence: TGCAGCGTTGGGGATAGCGGGGGGACCAATGAGCAGTTCTTC.

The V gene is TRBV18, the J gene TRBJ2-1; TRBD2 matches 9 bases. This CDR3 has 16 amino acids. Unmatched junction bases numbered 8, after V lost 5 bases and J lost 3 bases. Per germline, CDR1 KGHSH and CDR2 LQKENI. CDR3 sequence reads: CASSGLAGAYYNEQFF. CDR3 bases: TGTGCCAGCTCAGGGTTAGCGGGGGCCTACTACAATGAGCAGTTCTTC.

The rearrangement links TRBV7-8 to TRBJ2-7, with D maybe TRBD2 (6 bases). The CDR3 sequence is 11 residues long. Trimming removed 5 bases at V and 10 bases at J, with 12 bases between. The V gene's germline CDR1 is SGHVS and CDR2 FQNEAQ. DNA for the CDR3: TGTGCCAGCAGCCTGGGGGGAGACCAGTACTTC. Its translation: CASSLGGDQYF. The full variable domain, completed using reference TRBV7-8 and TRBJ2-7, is GAGVSQSPRYKVAKRGQDVALRCDPISGHVSLFWYQQALGQGPEFLTYFQNEAQLDKSGLPSDRFFAERPEGSVSTLKIQRTQQEDSAVYLCASSLGGDQYFGPGTRLTVT.

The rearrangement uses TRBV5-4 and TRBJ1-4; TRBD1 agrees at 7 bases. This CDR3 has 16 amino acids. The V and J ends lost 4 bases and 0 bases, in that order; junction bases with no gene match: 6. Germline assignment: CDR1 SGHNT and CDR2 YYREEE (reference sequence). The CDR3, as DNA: TGTGCCAGCAGCACCGCGGGACAGCCAACTAATGAAAAACTGTTTTTT. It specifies CASSTAGQPTNEKLFF.

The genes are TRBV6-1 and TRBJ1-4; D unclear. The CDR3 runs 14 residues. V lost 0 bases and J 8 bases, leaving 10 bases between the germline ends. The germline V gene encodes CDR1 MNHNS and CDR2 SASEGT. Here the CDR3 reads CASSEALRREKLFF. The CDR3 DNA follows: TGTGCCAGCAGTGAAGCCCTCAGGAGGGAAAAACTGTTTTTT.

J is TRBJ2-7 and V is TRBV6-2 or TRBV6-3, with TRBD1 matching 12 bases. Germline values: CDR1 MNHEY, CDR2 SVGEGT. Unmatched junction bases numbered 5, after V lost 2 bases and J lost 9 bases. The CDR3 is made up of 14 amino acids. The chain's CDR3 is CASSYAGTGGGQYF. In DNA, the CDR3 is TGTGCCAGCAGTTACGCCGGGACAGGGGGCGGGCAGTACTTC.

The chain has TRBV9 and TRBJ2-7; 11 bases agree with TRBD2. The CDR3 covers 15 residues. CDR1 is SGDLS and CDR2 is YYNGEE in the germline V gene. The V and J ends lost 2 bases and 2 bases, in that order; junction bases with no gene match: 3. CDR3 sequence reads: CASSVSSGRAYEQYF. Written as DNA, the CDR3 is TGTGCCAGCAGCGTGAGTAGCGGGAGGGCCTACGAGCAGTACTTC.

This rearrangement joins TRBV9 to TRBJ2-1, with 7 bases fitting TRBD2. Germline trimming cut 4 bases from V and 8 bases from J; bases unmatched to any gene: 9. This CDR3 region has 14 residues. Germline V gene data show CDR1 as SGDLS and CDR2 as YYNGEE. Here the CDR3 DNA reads TGTGCCAGCAGCACCGGACTAGAAACCCATGAGCAGTTCTTC. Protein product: CASSTGLETHEQFF.

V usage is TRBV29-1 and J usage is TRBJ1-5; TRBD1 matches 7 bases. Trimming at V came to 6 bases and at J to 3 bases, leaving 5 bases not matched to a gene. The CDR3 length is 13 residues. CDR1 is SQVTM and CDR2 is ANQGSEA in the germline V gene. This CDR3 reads CSVLGQNNQPQHF. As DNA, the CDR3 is TGCAGCGTATTGGGACAGAACAATCAGCCCCAGCATTTT.

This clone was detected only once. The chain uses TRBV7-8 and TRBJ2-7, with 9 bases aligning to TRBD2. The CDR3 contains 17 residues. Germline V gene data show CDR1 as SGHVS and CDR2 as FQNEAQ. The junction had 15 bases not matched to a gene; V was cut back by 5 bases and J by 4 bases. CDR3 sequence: CASSINPRSGSSYEQYF. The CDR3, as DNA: TGTGCCAGCAGCATAAACCCCCGTAGCGGGAGTTCTTACGAGCAGTACTTC.

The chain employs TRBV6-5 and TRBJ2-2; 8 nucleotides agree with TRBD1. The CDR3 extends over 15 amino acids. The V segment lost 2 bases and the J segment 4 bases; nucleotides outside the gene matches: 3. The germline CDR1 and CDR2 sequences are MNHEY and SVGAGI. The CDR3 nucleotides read TGTGCCAGCAGTTACGACAGGGGCCCCACCGGGGAGCTGTTTTTT. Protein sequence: CASSYDRGPTGELFF.

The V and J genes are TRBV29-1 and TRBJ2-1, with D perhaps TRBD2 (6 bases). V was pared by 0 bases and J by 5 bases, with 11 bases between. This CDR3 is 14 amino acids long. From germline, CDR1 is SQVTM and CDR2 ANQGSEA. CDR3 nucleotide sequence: TGCAGCGTTGAAGATGCGGGACGGAACAATGAGCAGTTCTTC. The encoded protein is CSVEDAGRNNEQFF.

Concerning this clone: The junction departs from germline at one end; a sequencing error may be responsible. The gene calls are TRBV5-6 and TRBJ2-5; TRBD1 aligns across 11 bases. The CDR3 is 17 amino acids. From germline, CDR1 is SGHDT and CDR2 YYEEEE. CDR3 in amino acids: CASSSPDRGHVRDPVNF. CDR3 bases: TGTGCCAGCAGCTCGCCGGACAGGGGGCACGTAAGAGACCCAGTAAACTTC.

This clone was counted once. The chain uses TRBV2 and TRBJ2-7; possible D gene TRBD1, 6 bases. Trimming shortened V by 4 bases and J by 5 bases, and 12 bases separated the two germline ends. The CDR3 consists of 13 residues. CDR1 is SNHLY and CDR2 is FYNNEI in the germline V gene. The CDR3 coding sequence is TGTGCCAGCAGTGTAGAACAGGGCCACGAGCAGTACTTC. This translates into CASSVEQGHEQYF.

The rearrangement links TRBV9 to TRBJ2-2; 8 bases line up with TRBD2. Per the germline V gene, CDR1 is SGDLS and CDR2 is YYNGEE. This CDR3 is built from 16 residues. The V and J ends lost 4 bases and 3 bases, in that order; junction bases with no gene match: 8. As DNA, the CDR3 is TGTGCCAGCAGCCCCCGGGGTAGCGGGGACACCGGGGAGCTGTTTTTT. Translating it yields CASSPRGSGDTGELFF.

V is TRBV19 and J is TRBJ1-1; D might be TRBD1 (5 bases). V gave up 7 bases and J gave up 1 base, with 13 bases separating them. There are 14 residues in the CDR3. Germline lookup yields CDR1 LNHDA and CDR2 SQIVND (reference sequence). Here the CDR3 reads CASMAGPPNTEAFF. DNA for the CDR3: TGTGCCAGTATGGCAGGGCCCCCGAACACTGAAGCTTTCTTT. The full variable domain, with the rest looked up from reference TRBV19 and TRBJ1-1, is DGGITQSPKYLFRKEGQNVTLSCEQNLNHDAMYWYRQDPGQGLRLIYYSQIVNDFQKGDIAEGYSVSREKKESFPLTVTSAQKNPTAFYLCASMAGPPNTEAFFGQGTRLTVV.

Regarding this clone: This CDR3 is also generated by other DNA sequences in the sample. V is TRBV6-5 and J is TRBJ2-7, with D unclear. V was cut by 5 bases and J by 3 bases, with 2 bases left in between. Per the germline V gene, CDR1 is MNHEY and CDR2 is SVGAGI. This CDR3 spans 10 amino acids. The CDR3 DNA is TGTGCCAGCAGTCTCTACGAGCAGTACTTC. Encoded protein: CASSLYEQYF.

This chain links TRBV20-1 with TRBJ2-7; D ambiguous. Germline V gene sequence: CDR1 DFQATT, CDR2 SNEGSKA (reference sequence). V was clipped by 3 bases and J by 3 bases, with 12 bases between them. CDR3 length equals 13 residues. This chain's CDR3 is CSASFGRDYEQYF. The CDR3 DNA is TGCAGTGCTAGTTTCGGTCGTGACTACGAGCAGTACTTC.